Each of the 31 T cell receptor beta chains below was sequenced from the same sample in a study of blood T cell repertoires in COVID-19. TCRdb keeps only in-frame clones here, not all; method: immunoSEQ multiplex PCR. The sample holds 150,000 to 200,000 clones, about 86% seen once. The sequencing input was peripheral blood. The receptors derive from a man between 50 and 59 years old with active or convalescent COVID-19.

This chain uses TRBV4-2 with TRBJ2-3; the match to TRBD1 covers 9 bases. The trim removed 0 bases at V and 2 bases at J, leaving 6 bases unmatched. Looked up from germline, CDR1 is LGHNA and CDR2 is YNFKEQ. This CDR3 is 17 amino acids long. CDR3: CASSQEKGQGLTDTQYF. The CDR3 DNA sequence: TGTGCCAGCAGCCAAGAAAAGGGACAGGGACTCACAGATACGCAGTATTTT.

The chain joins TRBV11-2 to TRBJ2-5; 11 bases line up with TRBD2. CDR1 and CDR2 (germline): SGHAT, FQNNGV. Trimming cost V 5 bases and J 5 bases; bases outside gene matches: 10. The CDR3 has 16 residues. The CDR3 loop is CASSHRLAGMEETQYF. The CDR3 nucleotides read TGTGCCAGCAGCCATCGACTAGCGGGGATGGAGGAGACCCAGTACTTC. Full variable domain (rest looked up from reference TRBV11-2 and TRBJ2-5): EAGVAQSPRYKIIEKRQSVAFWCNPISGHATLYWYQQILGQGPKLLIQFQNNGVVDDSQLPKDRFSAERLKGVDSTLKIQPAKLEDSAVYLCASSHRLAGMEETQYFGPGTRLLVL.

V and J are TRBV4-1 and TRBJ2-7; TRBD1 matches 8 bases. The V gene end was trimmed by 0 bases and the J gene end by 3 bases; junction bases not matched to a gene: 7. Germline V lookup: CDR1 MGHRA, CDR2 YSYEKL. The CDR3 runs to 16 residues. The CDR3 sequence: CASSQDPVGQGYEQYF. The CDR3 DNA sequence: TGCGCCAGCAGCCAAGATCCTGTAGGACAGGGCTACGAGCAGTACTTC.

The chain couples TRBV23-1 to TRBJ1-5; 8 bases are a match to TRBD1. TRBV23-1 is given ORF status, its function remaining uncertain. V was pared by 6 bases and J by 0 bases, with 16 bases of the junction left unmatched. The CDR3 is made up of 19 amino acids. The CDR3 coding sequence is TGCGCCAGCAGCCGGAGGTCCTACGAGGGACAGGATAGCAATCAGCCCCAGCATTTT. The encoded protein is CASSRRSYEGQDSNQPQHF.

Only one count was recorded for this clone. The chain carries TRBV6-1 and TRBJ1-2; 7 bases are shared with TRBD1. The germline V gene has CDR1 MNHNS and CDR2 SASEGT. The V and J ends lost 0 bases and 8 bases, in that order; junction bases with no gene match: 21. The CDR3 is 19 residues long. CDR3 in DNA: TGTGCCAGCAGTGAAGCAATCTTCGGCGGAAAGGGACAGCCCCTCGGCTACACCTTC. Its protein is CASSEAIFGGKGQPLGYTF.

The chain links TRBV4-3 to TRBJ1-2, with no clear D. This CDR3 comprises 15 residues. V lost 0 bases and J 0 bases, leaving 8 bases between the germline ends. Per germline, CDR1 LGHNA and CDR2 YSLEER. This chain's CDR3 is CASSQDRGTNYGYTF. In DNA, the CDR3 is TGCGCCAGCAGCCAAGATCGAGGAACTAACTATGGCTACACCTTC.

This chain connects TRBV5-5 to TRBJ1-6; a weak D match, TRBD1 (5 bases). With 2 bases removed from V and 5 bases from J, the gap between germline ends came to 14 bases. This CDR3 has 16 residues. Germline V CDR1 and CDR2: SGHKS, YYEKEE (reference sequence). Written as DNA, the CDR3 is TGTGCCAGCAGCTTCCACCCGACAGACAATAATTCACCCCTCCACTTT. Its protein is CASSFHPTDNNSPLHF.

This chain connects TRBV11-2 to TRBJ2-1; TRBD1 is a possible D gene (5 bases). This CDR3 spans 12 amino acids. Trimming took off 1 base at V and 13 bases at J, with 11 bases between the two ends. Germline CDR1 reads SGHAT; CDR2 reads FQNNGV. In DNA form, the CDR3 reads TGTGCCAGCAGCTTAGTGACAGACCCTCAGTTCTTC. Its protein product is CASSLVTDPQFF.

The V call is TRBV7-9, the J call TRBJ1-2; D call uncertain. Per germline, CDR1 SEHNR and CDR2 FQNEAQ (reference sequence). V was trimmed by 1 base and J by 14 bases, leaving 17 bases between them. This CDR3 region has 13 residues. The CDR3 sequence: CASSLVGLSEMTF. As DNA, the CDR3 is TGTGCCAGCAGCTTAGTAGGACTTTCCGAGATGACCTTC.

The chain recombines TRBV25-1 with TRBJ2-1, with TRBD2 matching 7 bases. Germline V gene lookup returns CDR1 MGHDK and CDR2 SYGVNS. The CDR3 is made up of 17 amino acids. V lost 7 bases and J lost 2; bases outside the gene matches: 14. The DNA of the CDR3 is TGTGCCAGCACGGGGTCATTGGCGGGAGTGGCCTACAATGAGCAGTTCTTC. Protein sequence: CASTGSLAGVAYNEQFF.

CDR3 sequence reads: CATLAGGPKDTQYF. The CDR3 bases are TGTGCCACCTTAGCGGGGGGGCCTAAAGATACGCAGTATTTT. J is TRBJ2-3 and V is TRBV10-3; 11 bases are shared with TRBD2. The V segment lost 10 bases and the J segment 5 bases; nucleotides outside the gene matches: 8. CDR1 ENHRY and CDR2 SYGVKD come from the germline V gene. This CDR3 is 14 amino acids long.

V usage is TRBV11-1 and J usage is TRBJ2-3; no clear D gene. CDR1 is SGHAT, CDR2 FQDESV, per germline (reference sequence). V lost 1 base and J 0 bases, leaving 8 bases between the germline ends. This CDR3 spans 15 amino acids. This chain's CDR3 is CASSLGYVSTDTQYF. CDR3 DNA sequence: TGTGCCAGCAGCTTAGGCTACGTTAGCACAGATACGCAGTATTTT.

The genes are TRBV12-3 or TRBV12-4 and TRBJ2-3, with unresolved D. This CDR3 has 13 residues. The V gene lost 7 bases and the J gene lost 2 bases, with 10 bases spanning the gap. The DNA of the CDR3 is TGTGCCAGCACGGTCAGCGACACAGATACGCAGTATTTT. It encodes CASTVSDTDTQYF.

The genes are TRBV2 and TRBJ2-7; TRBD1 might be the D (6 bases). The germline V gene encodes CDR1 SNHLY and CDR2 FYNNEI. The CDR3 contains 13 residues. The V end was cut by 9 bases, the J end by 6 bases, with 18 bases between. The CDR3 here is CARRGWETGEQYF. The DNA of the CDR3 is TGTGCCAGAAGGGGGTGGGAAACCGGCGAGCAGTACTTC.

This clone occurred a few times. This chain uses TRBV9 with TRBJ2-3; 9 positions agree with TRBD1. The trim removed 2 bases at V and 1 base at J, leaving 5 bases unmatched. The germline V gene has CDR1 SGDLS and CDR2 YYNGEE. The CDR3 spans 16 residues. CDR3 in amino acids: CASSVGTGMGTDTQYF. CDR3 in DNA: TGTGCCAGCAGCGTGGGGACAGGGATGGGCACAGATACGCAGTATTTT.

This sequence joins TRBV13 and TRBJ2-1; 9 nucleotides agree with TRBD2. CDR1 and CDR2 (germline): PRHDT, FYEKMQ (reference sequence). V was pared by 0 bases and J by 9 bases, with 0 bases of the junction left unmatched. The CDR3 is made up of 13 amino acids. In DNA form, the CDR3 reads TGTGCCAGCAGCTTAGGGACTAGCGGTGAGCAGTTCTTC. As protein: CASSLGTSGEQFF.

This chain connects TRBV4-1 to TRBJ1-1, with 8 bases aligning to TRBD1. The trim removed 7 bases at V and 0 bases at J, leaving 7 bases unmatched. The length of the CDR3 is 15 residues. CDR1 MGHRA and CDR2 YSYEKL come from the germline V gene. CDR3 in amino acids: CASNDRGGVNTEAFF. In nucleotides, the CDR3 is TGCGCCAGCAACGACAGGGGAGGGGTGAACACTGAAGCTTTCTTT.

The J gene is TRBJ2-1, the V gene TRBV6-5; 9 bases are shared with TRBD1. V lost 7 bases to trimming and J lost 2 bases; unmatched junction nucleotides: 6. The CDR3 covers 15 residues. Germline V gene sequence: CDR1 MNHEY, CDR2 SVGAGI. DNA of the CDR3: TGTGCCAGCACCGTGACAGGGGGGGCCTACAATGAGCAGTTCTTC. Its protein is CASTVTGGAYNEQFF.

The chain recombines TRBV5-1 with TRBJ1-5; D unclear. Trimming cost V 0 bases and J 4 bases, with 14 bases left between them. Germline values: CDR1 SGHRS, CDR2 YFSETQ. The CDR3 totals 16 residues. The CDR3 region is CASSLAGGEENQPQHF. In nucleotides, the CDR3 is TGCGCCAGCAGCTTGGCGGGCGGGGAGGAGAATCAGCCCCAGCATTTT. The full variable domain, with the rest looked up from reference TRBV5-1 and TRBJ1-5, is KAGVTQTPRYLIKTRGQQVTLSCSPISGHRSVSWYQQTPGQGLQFLFEYFSETQRNKGNFPGRFSGRQFSNSRSEMNVSTLELGDSALYLCASSLAGGEENQPQHFGDGTRLSIL.

A few counts support this clone. The chain has TRBV7-7 and TRBJ2-5; 8 bases line up with TRBD1. J was trimmed by 9 bases and V by 2 bases; bases with no gene match: 5. This CDR3 has 13 amino acids. Germline CDR1 and CDR2: SSHAT and FNYEAQ (reference sequence). Here the CDR3 DNA reads TGTGCCAGCAGCTTAATGCAGACAGGGGCCCAGTACTTC. Amino acids: CASSLMQTGAQYF.

This sequence joins TRBV18 and TRBJ2-2; D might be TRBD2 (5 bases). Germline CDR1 reads KGHSH; CDR2 reads LQKENI. The CDR3 extends over 15 amino acids. V was clipped by 3 bases and J by 2 bases, with 10 bases between them. Here the CDR3 DNA reads TGTGCCAGCTCACCCCGGACGGGAAACACCGGGGAGCTGTTTTTT. This gives the protein CASSPRTGNTGELFF.

The rearrangement uses TRBV7-2 and TRBJ2-4, with D possibly TRBD2 on 7 matching bases. CDR3 length equals 12 residues. Per the germline V gene, CDR1 is SGHTA and CDR2 is FQGNSA. V lost 7 bases and J 5 bases, leaving 9 bases between the germline ends. In DNA, the CDR3 is TGTGCCAGCAAGGGGGGGCAAAACATTCAGTACTTC. Its translation is CASKGGQNIQYF.

V gene TRBV6-6 combines with J gene TRBJ2-1; the D gene is possibly TRBD2 (7 bases). From germline, CDR1 is MNHNY and CDR2 SVGAGI (reference sequence). The CDR3 spans 16 residues. Trimming shortened V by 0 bases and J by 8 bases, and 17 bases separated the two germline ends. The CDR3, as DNA: TGTGCCAGCAGTTACTCGACAGGACTAGTGCACGATGAGCAGTTCTTC. Amino acid sequence: CASSYSTGLVHDEQFF.

This clone was counted only a few times. The CDR3: CASTRQGAYYGYTF. The CDR3 DNA reads as TGTGCCAGTACCAGACAGGGGGCTTACTATGGCTACACCTTC. The chain uses TRBV19 and TRBJ1-2, with 10 bases fitting TRBD1. J gave up 3 bases and V 7 bases, and 5 bases lay outside the gene matches. CDR1 is LNHDA, CDR2 SQIVND, per germline (reference sequence). This CDR3 has 14 residues. Full variable domain (remainder filled in from reference TRBV19 and TRBJ1-2): DGGITQSPKYLFRKEGQNVTLSCEQNLNHDAMYWYRQDPGQGLRLIYYSQIVNDFQKGDIAEGYSVSREKKESFPLTVTSAQKNPTAFYLCASTRQGAYYGYTFGSGTRLTVV.

CDR3 loop: CASSSYPLQETQYF. The CDR3 nucleotides read TGTGCCAGCAGCTCATACCCCCTACAAGAGACCCAGTACTTC. This chain uses TRBV7-9 with TRBJ2-5, with D uncertain. The V gene lost 4 bases and the J gene lost 2 bases, with 11 bases spanning the gap. This CDR3 contains 14 residues. Germline V gene lookup returns CDR1 SEHNR and CDR2 FQNEAQ (reference sequence). Full variable domain (remainder filled in from reference TRBV7-9 and TRBJ2-5): DTGVSQNPRHKITKRGQNVTFRCDPISEHNRLYWYRQTLGQGPEFLTYFQNEAQLEKSRLLSDRFSAERPKGSFSTLEIQRTEQGDSAMYLCASSSYPLQETQYFGPGTRLLVL.

The chain has TRBV18 and TRBJ1-1, with D unresolved. Germline lookup yields CDR1 KGHSH and CDR2 LQKENI. The CDR3 loop spans 16 amino acids. Between the trimmed V and J ends, which lost 3 bases and 1 base, there was a span of 15 bases. This CDR3 reads CASSPVQIQKNTEAFF. The CDR3 DNA follows: TGTGCCAGCTCACCGGTACAGATTCAGAAGAACACTGAAGCTTTCTTT.

The V gene is TRBV20-1, the J gene TRBJ2-7; possible D gene TRBD2, 5 bases. The CDR3 extends over 11 amino acids. Trimming pared 3 bases from V and 3 bases from J, leaving 6 bases between. Germline V lookup: CDR1 DFQATT, CDR2 SNEGSKA (reference sequence). CDR3: CSASSDYEQYF. The CDR3 nucleotides are TGCAGTGCTAGTAGCGACTACGAGCAGTACTTC.

The rearrangement uses TRBV4-1 and TRBJ2-2, with TRBD2 matching over 8 bases. Germline CDR1 MGHRA, CDR2 YSYEKL. V was pared by 5 bases and J by 4 bases, with 9 bases of the junction left unmatched. The CDR3 covers 16 residues. CDR3 sequence: CASSETSGKTTGELFF. The CDR3 DNA is TGCGCCAGCAGCGAAACTAGCGGAAAGACCACCGGGGAGCTGTTTTTT.

The rearrangement links TRBV5-1 to TRBJ2-7; 9 nucleotides align to TRBD2. The CDR3 runs 14 residues. Trimming took 4 bases from V and 3 from J; bases not matched to a gene: 5. CDR1 and CDR2 from the germline V gene are SGHRS and YFSETQ. As DNA, the CDR3 is TGCGCCAGCAGCCCGGCTAGCGGGAACTACGAGCAGTACTTC. This gives the protein CASSPASGNYEQYF. Complete variable domain (other parts from reference TRBV5-1 and TRBJ2-7): KAGVTQTPRYLIKTRGQQVTLSCSPISGHRSVSWYQQTPGQGLQFLFEYFSETQRNKGNFPGRFSGRQFSNSRSEMNVSTLELGDSALYLCASSPASGNYEQYFGPGTRLTVT.

The rearrangement uses TRBV19 and TRBJ2-5, with a weak D call TRBD1 (5 bases). The CDR3 totals 14 residues. Germline-derived CDR1 and CDR2 are LNHDA and SQIVND (reference sequence). Trimming took off 1 base at V and 5 bases at J, with 11 bases between the two ends. The CDR3, as DNA: TGTGCCAGTAGTATAGGGGGCATCGGGGAGACCCAGTACTTC. Protein sequence: CASSIGGIGETQYF.

This chain uses TRBV10-3 with TRBJ1-2; D is possibly TRBD1 (5 bases). Germline CDR1 ENHRY, CDR2 SYGVKD. This CDR3 has 13 amino acids. V shed 3 bases and J shed 8 bases, with 13 bases lying between them. The CDR3 coding sequence is TGTGCCATCAGTGATGGGCAGGGTAAGGGCTACACCTTC. Translated, it gives CAISDGQGKGYTF.